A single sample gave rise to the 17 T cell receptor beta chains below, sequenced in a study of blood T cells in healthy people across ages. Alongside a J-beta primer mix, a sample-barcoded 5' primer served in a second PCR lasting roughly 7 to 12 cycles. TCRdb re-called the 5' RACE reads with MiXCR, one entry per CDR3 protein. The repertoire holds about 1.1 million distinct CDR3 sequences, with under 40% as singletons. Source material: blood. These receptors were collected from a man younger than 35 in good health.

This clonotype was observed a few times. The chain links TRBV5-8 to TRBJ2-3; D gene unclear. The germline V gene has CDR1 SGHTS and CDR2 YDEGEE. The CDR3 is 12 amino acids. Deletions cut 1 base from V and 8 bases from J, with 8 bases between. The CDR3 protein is CASSLKLPTQYF. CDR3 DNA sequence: TGTGCCAGCAGCTTGAAGCTGCCTACGCAGTATTTT.

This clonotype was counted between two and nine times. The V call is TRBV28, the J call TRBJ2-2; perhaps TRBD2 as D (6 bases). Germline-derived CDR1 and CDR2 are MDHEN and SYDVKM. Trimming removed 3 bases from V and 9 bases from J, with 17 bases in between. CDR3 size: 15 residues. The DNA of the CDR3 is TGTGCCAGCAGTTTTGGTAGCGGCCGGCGGAGGGAGCTGTTTTTT. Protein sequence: CASSFGSGRRRELFF.

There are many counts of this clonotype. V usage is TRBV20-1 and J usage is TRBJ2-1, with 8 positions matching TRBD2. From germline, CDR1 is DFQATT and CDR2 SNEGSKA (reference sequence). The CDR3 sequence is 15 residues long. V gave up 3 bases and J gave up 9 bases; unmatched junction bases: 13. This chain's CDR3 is CSARVSGGIRGEQFF. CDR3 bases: TGCAGTGCTAGGGTGAGCGGGGGTATCCGGGGTGAGCAGTTCTTC.

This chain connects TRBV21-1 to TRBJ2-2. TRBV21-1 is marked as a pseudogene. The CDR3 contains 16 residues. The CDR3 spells CASSPKGQKDTGELFF. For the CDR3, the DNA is TGTGCCAGCAGCCCAAAAGGTCAAAAGGACACCGGGGAGCTGTTTTTT.

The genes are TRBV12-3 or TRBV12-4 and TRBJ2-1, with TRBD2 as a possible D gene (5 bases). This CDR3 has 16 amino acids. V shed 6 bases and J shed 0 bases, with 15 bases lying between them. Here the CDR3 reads CASRDEGSSSYNEQFF. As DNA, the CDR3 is TGTGCCAGCAGGGACGAAGGGAGCAGCTCCTACAATGAGCAGTTCTTC.

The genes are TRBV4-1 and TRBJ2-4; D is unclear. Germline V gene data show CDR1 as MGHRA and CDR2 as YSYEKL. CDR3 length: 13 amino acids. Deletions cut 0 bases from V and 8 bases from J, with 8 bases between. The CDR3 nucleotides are TGCGCCAGCAGCCAAGATCCGAAAGACATTCAGTACTTC. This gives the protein CASSQDPKDIQYF.

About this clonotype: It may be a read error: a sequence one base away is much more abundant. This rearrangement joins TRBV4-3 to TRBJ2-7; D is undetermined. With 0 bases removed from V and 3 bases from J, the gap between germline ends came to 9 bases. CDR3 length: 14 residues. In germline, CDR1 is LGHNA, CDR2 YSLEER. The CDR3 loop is CASSQDPGNYEQYF. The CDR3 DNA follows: TGCGCCAGCAGCCAAGATCCTGGAAACTACGAGCAGTACTTC.

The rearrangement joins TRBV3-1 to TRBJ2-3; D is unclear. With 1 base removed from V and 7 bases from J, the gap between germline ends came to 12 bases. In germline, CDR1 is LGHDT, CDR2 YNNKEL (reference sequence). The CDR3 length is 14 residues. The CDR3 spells CASSQVAGIYTQYF. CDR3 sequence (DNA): TGTGCCAGCAGCCAAGTAGCAGGAATTTATACGCAGTATTTT.

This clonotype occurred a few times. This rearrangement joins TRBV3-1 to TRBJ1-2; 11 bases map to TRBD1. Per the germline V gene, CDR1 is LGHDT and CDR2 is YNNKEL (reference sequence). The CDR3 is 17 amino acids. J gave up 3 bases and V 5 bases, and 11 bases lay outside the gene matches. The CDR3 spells CASSKGQGASLDYGYTF. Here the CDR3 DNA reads TGTGCCAGCAGCAAAGGACAGGGGGCTTCATTGGACTATGGCTACACCTTC.

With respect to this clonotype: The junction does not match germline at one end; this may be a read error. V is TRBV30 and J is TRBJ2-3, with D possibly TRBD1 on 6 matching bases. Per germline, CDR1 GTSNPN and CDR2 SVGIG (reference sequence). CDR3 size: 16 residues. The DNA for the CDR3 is TGTGCCTGGAGTCCGACAGGTTTCCTAATCACAGATATGCAGTATTTT. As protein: CAWSPTGFLITDMQYF.

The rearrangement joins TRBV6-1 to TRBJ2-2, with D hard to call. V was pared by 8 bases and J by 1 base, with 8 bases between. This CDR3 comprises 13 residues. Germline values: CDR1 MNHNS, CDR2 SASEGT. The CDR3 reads CASGRKNTGELFF. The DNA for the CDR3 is TGTGCCAGCGGGCGGAAGAACACCGGGGAGCTGTTTTTT.

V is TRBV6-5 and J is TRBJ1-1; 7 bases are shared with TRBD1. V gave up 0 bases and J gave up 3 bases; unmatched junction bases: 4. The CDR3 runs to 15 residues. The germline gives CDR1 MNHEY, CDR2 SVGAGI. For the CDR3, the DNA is TGTGCCAGCAGTTACTCTGGGACAGCGGACACTGAAGCTTTCTTT. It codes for CASSYSGTADTEAFF.

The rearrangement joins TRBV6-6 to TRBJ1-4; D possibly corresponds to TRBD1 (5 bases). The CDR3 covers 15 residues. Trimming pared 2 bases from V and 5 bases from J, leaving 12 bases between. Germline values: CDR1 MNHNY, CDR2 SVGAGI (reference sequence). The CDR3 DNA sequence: TGTGCCAGCAGTTACACGGGACGGCAAAATGAAAAACTGTTTTTT. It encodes CASSYTGRQNEKLFF.

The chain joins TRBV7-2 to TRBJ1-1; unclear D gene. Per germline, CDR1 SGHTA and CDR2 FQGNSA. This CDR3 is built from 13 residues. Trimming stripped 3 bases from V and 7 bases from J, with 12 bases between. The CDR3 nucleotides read TGTGCCAGCAGCTTTACGGAGGCGGGTGAAGCTTTCTTT. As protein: CASSFTEAGEAFF.

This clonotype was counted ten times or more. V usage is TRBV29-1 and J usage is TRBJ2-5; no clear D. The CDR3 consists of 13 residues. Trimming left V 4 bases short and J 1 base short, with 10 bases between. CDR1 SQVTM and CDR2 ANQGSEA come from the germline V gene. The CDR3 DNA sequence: TGCAGCGTTGTCGAGTGGGGCCAAGAGACCCAGTACTTC. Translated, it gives CSVVEWGQETQYF.

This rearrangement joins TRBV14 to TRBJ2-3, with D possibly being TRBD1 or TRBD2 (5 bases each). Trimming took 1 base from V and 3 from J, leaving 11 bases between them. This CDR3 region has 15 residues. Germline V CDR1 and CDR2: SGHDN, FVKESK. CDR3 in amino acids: CASSQVRGWTDTQYF. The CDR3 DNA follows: TGTGCCAGCAGCCAAGTGAGGGGATGGACAGATACGCAGTATTTT.

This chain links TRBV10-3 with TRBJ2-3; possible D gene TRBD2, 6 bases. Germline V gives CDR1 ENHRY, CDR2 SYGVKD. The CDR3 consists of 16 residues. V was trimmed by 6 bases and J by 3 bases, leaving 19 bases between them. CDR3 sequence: CAISPSAGTGTDTQYF. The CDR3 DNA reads TGTGCCATCAGCCCTTCGGCGGGGACGGGAACAGATACGCAGTATTTT.